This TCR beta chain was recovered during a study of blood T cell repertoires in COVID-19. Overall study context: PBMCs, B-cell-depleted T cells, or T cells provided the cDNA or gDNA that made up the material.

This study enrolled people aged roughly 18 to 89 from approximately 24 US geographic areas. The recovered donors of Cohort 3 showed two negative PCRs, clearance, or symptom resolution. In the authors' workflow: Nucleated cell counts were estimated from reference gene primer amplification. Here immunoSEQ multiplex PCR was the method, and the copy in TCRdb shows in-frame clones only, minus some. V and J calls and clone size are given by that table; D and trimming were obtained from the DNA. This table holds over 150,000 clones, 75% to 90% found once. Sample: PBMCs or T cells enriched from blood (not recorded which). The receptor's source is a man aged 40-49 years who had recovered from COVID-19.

The CDR3 nucleotides read TGTGCCAGGCGACAGGGGATGGACTCACCCCTCCACTTT. Translating gives CARRQGMDSPLHF. The chain couples TRBV2 to TRBJ1-6; 8 bases agree with TRBD1. After removal of 9 bases from V and 10 bases from J, the junction contained 8 bases not matched to a gene. CDR1 is SNHLY and CDR2 is FYNNEI in the germline V gene. This CDR3 is built from 13 residues.